The clone carrying this T cell receptor (beta chain) was recorded only once. The antigen is unknown. The data were taken from a study of T cell responses to AZD1222 COVID-19 vaccine. Whole-study results and caveats: The peak T cell response came first, and repertoires were sampled only after it.

The CDR3 spans 16 residues. Germline values: CDR1 SGHTA, CDR2 FQGTGA. Trimming took off 0 bases at V and 5 bases at J, with 17 bases between the two ends. Generated by immunoSEQ multiplex PCR, the TCRdb table keeps only in-frame clones and is missing some. Of about 48,000 clones in the sample, just over 85% were seen once. Second-dose timings of about 4 or about 12 weeks were pooled. The chain uses TRBV7-3 and TRBJ2-7, with D tentatively TRBD2 (6 bases). The source is an adult who received the AZD1222 COVID-19 vaccine. Sequencing was performed on peripheral blood, taken 28 days after the second AZD1222 dose. The CDR3 nucleotides read TGTGCCAGCAGCTTAACGTCAACGGGAGCGTCCAACGAGCAGTACTTC. This sequence encodes CASSLTSTGASNEQYF.